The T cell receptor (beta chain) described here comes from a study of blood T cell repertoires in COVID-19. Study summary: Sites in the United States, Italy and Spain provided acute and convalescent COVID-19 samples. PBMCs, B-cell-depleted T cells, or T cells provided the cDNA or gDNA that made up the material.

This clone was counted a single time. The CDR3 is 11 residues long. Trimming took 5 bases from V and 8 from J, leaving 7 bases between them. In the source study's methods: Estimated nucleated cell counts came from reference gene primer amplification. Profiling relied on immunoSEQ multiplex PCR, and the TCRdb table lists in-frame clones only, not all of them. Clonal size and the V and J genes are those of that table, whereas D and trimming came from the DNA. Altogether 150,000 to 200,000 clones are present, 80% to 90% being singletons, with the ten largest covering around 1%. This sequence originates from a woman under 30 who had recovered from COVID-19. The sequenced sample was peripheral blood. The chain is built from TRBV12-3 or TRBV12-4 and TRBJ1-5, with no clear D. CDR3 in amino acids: CASSEGEPQHF. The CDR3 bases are TGTGCCAGCAGTGAGGGTGAGCCCCAGCATTTT.